The present T cell receptor beta chain was sequenced within a study of T cells expressing NK-cell markers. For the study at large: The sequencing cohort of eight donors included seven HCMV-seropositive individuals and one seronegative individual.

Concerning this clonotype: Its specificity is unknown.

CDR1 is SEHNR and CDR2 is FQNEAQ in the germline V gene (reference sequence). This CDR3 region has 15 residues. Study-level findings and limits: Among a handful of donors, these clonotypes also ranked first in the CD3+CD56-NKG2C+ fraction. In a handful of donors, dominant NKG2C+ clonotypes were roughly 1.0-7.0% of CD8+ T cells.

What made the TCR beta cDNA was 5'RACE template switching with UMIs. TCRdb reworked the 5' RACE reads into one entry per CDR3 protein, no DNA. The ten most abundant clones cover less than 4.5% of a sample with approximately 550,000 distinct CDR3 sequences. The rearrangement joins TRBV7-9 to TRBJ2-7; TCRdb reports TRBD2, a call that lacks DNA to check it against. The sequencing input was blood T cells: a sorted CD56 or NKG2C T cell subset, CD4+ or CD8+ T cells, or bulk PBMC T cells (not recorded which). This TCR was sampled from a man younger than 30 in good health. CDR3 residues: CASSLTSGRIAEQYF.